The rows below give T cell receptor beta chains drawn from one sample of a study of control samples from healthy donors and cancer patients. The protocol was immunoSEQ multiplex PCR, while the TCRdb copy is restricted to in-frame clones and leaves out a portion. The sample lists about 110,000 clones; 90% were seen once. Sequencing used blood. The receptors come from a human donor in good health. The donor label of this sample is uncertain. Both conserved end residues are trimmed from each CDR3. The order of the fields is J gene, V gene, CDR3 protein.

>TRBJ1-4|TRBV5-1
ASSLAGTGSSNEKLF
>TRBJ2-3|TRBV19
ASSKYHGQGATDTQY
>TRBJ2-1|TRBV28
ASSLAINEQF
>TRBJ1-1|TRBV7-8
ASSLAGTGAEAF
>TRBJ2-4|TRBV12-5
ASGLSPSGSGDKNIQY
>TRBJ2-3|TRBV27
ASRLDNGDTQY
>TRBJ1-2|TRBV24-1
ATSEKGRTFDGYT
>TRBJ2-3|TRBV19
ASSIRLLTDTQY
>TRBJ1-5|TRBV4-2
ASSQVTGATLPQPQH
>TRBJ2-7|TRBV5-5
ASRLTSGETYEQY
>TRBJ1-2|TRBV12-3/TRBV12-4
ASSFSMRAGYT
>TRBJ2-1|TRBV6-5
ASRSLTGLDEQF
>TRBJ2-1|TRBV28
ASRAYRGPYNEQF
>TRBJ1-5|TRBV19
ASSIMGPSNQPQH
>TRBJ2-1|TRBV18
ASSSPLGYEQF
>TRBJ1-1|TRBV12-3/TRBV12-4
ASSFRGQGDAF
>TRBJ2-3|TRBV24-1
ATSDPGLAGDTQY
>TRBJ1-4|TRBV5-1
ASSLGITPTNEKLF
>TRBJ2-7|TRBV6-2/TRBV6-3
ASSLPGPGYEQY
>TRBJ2-3|TRBV6-2/TRBV6-3
ASSYGRPITDTQY
>TRBJ2-1|TRBV6-2/TRBV6-3
ASSPGGTGGNNEQF
>TRBJ2-2|TRBV12-5
ASGPPWGTGELF
>TRBJ2-7|TRBV30
ACPRETASYEQY
>TRBJ1-2|TRBV6-5
ASSYSGSYGYT
>TRBJ1-5|TRBV6-6
ASMIGAGGNQPQH
>TRBJ2-1|TRBV9
ASSAGTNSNEQF
>TRBJ1-6|TRBV30
AWVRGGSDSPLH
>TRBJ2-5|TRBV10-3
AISGLKRETQY
>TRBJ1-2|TRBV11-2
ASSTRTVSNYGYT
>TRBJ2-1|TRBV18
ASSPRQGDNEQF
>TRBJ2-1|TRBV5-1
ASSSGGRYNEQF
>TRBJ1-2|TRBV19
ASTMGHGNYGYT
>TRBJ2-7|TRBV6-5
ASSPMTGTYEQY
>TRBJ1-5|TRBV5-8
ASSLIWVNQPQH
>TRBJ2-2|TRBV11-1
ASSPGTRTGELF
>TRBJ1-1|TRBV2
ASRTQGFTEAF
>TRBJ1-6|TRBV3-1/TRBV3-2
ASSQGQGGSPLH
>TRBJ1-2|TRBV5-4
ASSLTGGYT
>TRBJ1-6|TRBV25-1
ASSETGSSPLH
>TRBJ1-1|TRBV27
ASSSWTLNTEAF
>TRBJ2-3|TRBV10-3
AIRGDSSTDTQY
>TRBJ2-5|TRBV7-9
ASSHDRGDETQY
>TRBJ1-6|TRBV27
ASSFSSYNSPLH
>TRBJ2-2|TRBV5-1
ASSAPLGTTGELF
>TRBJ2-1|TRBV2
ATILGTYNEQF
>TRBJ2-1|TRBV6-5
ASKLGVYNEQF
>TRBJ1-6|TRBV6-6
ASNRGDNSPLH
>TRBJ1-4|TRBV5-6
ASSFPGGANEKLF